This TCR beta chain was documented in a study of somatic mutations in cytotoxic T cells in rheumatoid arthritis. Findings and caveats of the study: Nobody knew which antigens the expanded CD8+ clones targeted. An increase in CD8+ clonality with age was seen in rheumatoid arthritis patients but not in healthy controls.

The sample holds a few counts of this clone. Its antigen is as yet unknown. The table came from immunoSEQ multiplex PCR; TCRdb's copy has only in-frame clones and leaves some out. Altogether about 17,000 clones are present, 65% to 85% being singletons, with the ten largest covering roughly a tenth. This clonotype was obtained from an adult with rheumatoid arthritis. The source material was CD8+ T cells sorted from blood.

The CDR3 coding sequence is TGTGCCAGCAGCTTAGGACAGGGGCCGGGACAGGGGGCGAATGAGCAGTTCTTC. Protein product: CASSLGQGPGQGANEQFF. V and J are TRBV7-9 and TRBJ2-1; 12 bases are a match to TRBD1. Unmatched junction bases numbered 11, after V lost 1 base and J lost 7 bases. The germline V gene has CDR1 SEHNR and CDR2 FQNEAQ (reference sequence). This CDR3 has 18 amino acids.